The present T cell receptor (beta chain) was sequenced within a study of response to subunit inactivated influenza vaccine. Study-wide points: The authors suggested that few new T cells are recruited per seasonal influenza vaccination.

TCRdb used MiXCR to reprocess the RT-PCR reads, holding one entry per CDR3 protein. The sample shows about 570,000 distinct CDR3 sequences, approximately 10% of them seen only once. Trimming took 2 bases from V and 2 from J, leaving 10 bases between them. The CDR3 consists of 16 residues. Per germline, CDR1 SEHNR and CDR2 FQNEAQ (reference sequence). Points on this clonotype: Its antigen remains unidentified.

The sample was also linked to a second study, of T cells expressing NK-cell markers. That study reports: Generation of TCR beta cDNA was performed by 5'RACE template switching incorporating UMIs. The eight sequenced donors comprised seven who were HCMV-seropositive and one who was seronegative.

The genes are TRBV7-9 and TRBJ2-6; the D is unclear. The source material was PBMCs from blood, sampled on the day of vaccination. The TCR originated in a man in his fifties or sixties who received an inactivated influenza vaccine. The CDR3 DNA is TGTGCCAGCAGCTTATCTTGGTGGGCTGGGGCCAACGTCCTGACTTTC. It codes for CASSLSWWAGANVLTF.